This is a list of T cell receptor beta chains from one sample in a study of blood T cell repertoires in COVID-19. Clones were read by immunoSEQ multiplex PCR, and TCRdb kept only the in-frame ones, dropping some. The data show a few hundred thousand clones, 85% to 90% seen once. Sequencing used PBMCs or T cells enriched from blood (not recorded which). These receptors came from a man aged 40-49 years who had recovered from COVID-19. CDR3s include the opening cysteine and the closing phenylalanine or tryptophan. The order of the fields is CDR3 length, V gene, D gene, CDR3 protein. A D gene is named only where the DNA matches it firmly.

15 TRBV27 . CASSSRGPHFYEQYF
13 TRBV27 TRBD1 CASKQGAGSPLHF
15 TRBV18 TRBD1 CASSPGTGGHYGYTF
15 TRBV18 . CASSLSAGPGNTIYF
16 TRBV30 . CAWSTPTGIVGDTQYF
14 TRBV3-1/TRBV3-2 TRBD2 CASSQLLAGGEQFF
19 TRBV28 TRBD1 CASSPGRGQESSYNSPLHF
16 TRBV28 TRBD2 CASSRLSGSRSYEQYF
15 TRBV2 . CASSILVGTLGEAFF
16 TRBV5-1 TRBD2 CASSWALAGGTDTQYF
19 TRBV7-7 TRBD2 CASSARRGSGATNTGELFF
14 TRBV6-5 TRBD1 CASTTGQGNQPQHF
13 TRBV12-3/TRBV12-4 . CASKGRSADTQYF
15 TRBV19 . CASSTLQGANEKLFF
14 TRBV28 TRBD2 CASSPTREGSEQYF
14 TRBV7-2 TRBD1 CASSAQGGNTEAFF
16 TRBV6-6 TRBD1 CASSYSAAGGEETQYF
16 TRBV6-2/TRBV6-3 . CASSPLGGWGYNEQFF
13 TRBV3-1/TRBV3-2 . CASSLGQFYEQYF
16 TRBV7-9 TRBD1 CASSLVGTGDSMGYTF
15 TRBV28 . CASSQLGGSGNTIYF
14 TRBV3-1/TRBV3-2 . CASSQGSDGQPQHF
13 TRBV5-1 . CASSFYTGEKLFF
17 TRBV4-2 . CASSPTERTQRAGELFF
15 TRBV7-9 . CASSPTEISYNEQFF
17 TRBV4-1 TRBD2 CASSGLLAGGKPDEQFF
15 TRBV5-5 . CASSQAGQNTDTQYF
14 TRBV7-2 TRBD1 CASSQTGGGYEQYF
15 TRBV7-9 . CASSPRAAGASPLHF
23 TRBV14 TRBD1 CASSQDQGYRGRLGHLMNTEAFF
12 TRBV29-1 . CSVGGSSYEQYF
14 TRBV5-4 TRBD1 CASSPRTGLHGYTF
17 TRBV28 TRBD1 CASTVSGTETSNQPQHF
13 TRBV7-9 . CASSTGRAYEQYF
15 TRBV3-1/TRBV3-2 TRBD2 CASSQSGLASNEQFF
16 TRBV9 TRBD1 CASSRGFVQGAGGYTF
16 TRBV5-1 TRBD1 CASSLASGTVNTEAFF
13 TRBV11-1 . CASSLTGSSPLHF
15 TRBV18 . CASSPTAPTYNEQFF
14 TRBV15 TRBD1 CATSRDRGRETQYF
13 TRBV18 . CASSGEATDTQYF
15 TRBV7-2 . CASSPAGFSGNTIYF
14 TRBV6-4 . CASSAGTGGAEAFF
16 TRBV7-6 . CASSLGGGGIYNEQFF
17 TRBV9 TRBD1 CASSARWTGGRKAEAFF
13 TRBV2 . CATKTGGLTEAFF
16 TRBV23-1 TRBD1 CASKTGFLLGNQPQHF
14 TRBV18 . CASSPPAGNYEQYF
13 TRBV5-5 TRBD1 CASSRQGGYEQYF
15 TRBV11-2 TRBD1 CASSLDPGTGDVQFF
15 TRBV19 . CASSIEAQGYNEQFF
13 TRBV30 . CAWSEDSNTEAFF
13 TRBV7-7 . CASSLTYTDTQYF
15 TRBV19 TRBD1 CASSTTGGGNSPLHF
15 TRBV28 TRBD2 CASRRNSGGAYEQFF